This T cell receptor (beta chain) is drawn from a study of T-cell memory formation after mild COVID-19. V gave up 5 bases and J gave up 6 bases; unmatched junction bases: 5. Germline-derived CDR1 and CDR2 are MNHEY and SVGEGT. The CDR3 loop spans 15 amino acids. TCRdb itself ran the 5' RACE reads through MiXCR, one entry per CDR3 protein. The profile shows about 390,000 distinct CDR3 sequences, approximately 15% of them singletons. Sequenced input: PBMCs or a T cell subset sorted from them (not recorded which). The chain uses TRBV6-2 or TRBV6-3 and TRBJ2-2; 11 nucleotides align to TRBD1. The source is a man between 18 and 29 years old who had mild COVID-19 (a few samples of this study predate the infection). Cell type and time point are not known. The CDR3 DNA sequence: TGTGCCAGCAGTCCAAGGGGACAGGGGGCCGGGGAGCTGTTTTTT. Its translation: CASSPRGQGAGELFF.